Listed here are 17 T cell receptor beta chains from one sample, sequenced in a study of T cells in narcolepsy. Profiled with immunoSEQ multiplex PCR; TCRdb holds only in-frame clones, not every one. The table has about 32,000 clones, around 79% seen once. Specimen: memory (CD45RA-) CD4+ T cells from blood. Receptors were obtained from a human donor in good health.

A single count supports this clone. The chain is built from TRBV30 and TRBJ2-2; 7 positions match TRBD1. With 5 bases clipped from V and 5 bases from J, the junction kept 5 bases outside the gene matches. CDR3 size: 13 residues. CDR1 and CDR2 from the germline V gene are GTSNPN and SVGIG (reference sequence). The CDR3 bases are TGTGCCTGGGGACAGGTCTTAACCGGGGAGCTGTTTTTT. Encoded protein: CAWGQVLTGELFF.

This rearrangement joins TRBV5-6 to TRBJ1-2; maybe TRBD1 (5 bases). Germline-derived CDR1 and CDR2 are SGHDT and YYEEEE. V lost 0 bases and J lost 8, with 11 bases in between. The length of the CDR3 is 13 residues. The CDR3 region has the DNA TGTGCCAGCAGCTTGGCCGGGACCGGCGGCTACACCTTC. Translated, it gives CASSLAGTGGYTF.

The chain uses TRBV6-5 and TRBJ1-5; TRBD1 agrees at 9 bases. This CDR3 has 15 amino acids. The V gene end was trimmed by 5 bases and the J gene end by 4 bases; junction bases not matched to a gene: 6. Germline CDR1 MNHEY, CDR2 SVGAGI. Here the CDR3 DNA reads TGTGCCAGCAGTCGGACAGGGGTTTTTAATCAGCCCCAGCATTTT. Translated, it gives CASSRTGVFNQPQHF.

Here the CDR3 DNA reads TGTGCCAGCAGCGAGGACAGGAGACACTCTGGGGCCAACGTCCTGACTTTC. Amino acid sequence: CASSEDRRHSGANVLTF. The chain carries TRBV5-8 and TRBJ2-6; 7 nucleotides match TRBD1. CDR1 SGHTS and CDR2 YDEGEE come from the germline V gene. The CDR3 is made up of 17 amino acids. The V segment lost 4 bases and the J segment 0 bases; nucleotides outside the gene matches: 7.

This clone appeared a few times. The chain uses TRBV11-2 and TRBJ1-1, with D possibly TRBD1 on 6 matching bases. Trimming removed 5 bases from V and 6 bases from J, with 13 bases in between. CDR3 length: 13 residues. Germline CDR1 reads SGHAT; CDR2 reads FQNNGV. For the CDR3, the DNA is TGTGCCAGCAGCCCACAGGGTTGGCCTGAAGCTTTCTTT. Amino acid sequence: CASSPQGWPEAFF.

The V call is TRBV5-1, the J call TRBJ2-1, with 10 positions matching TRBD2. CDR1 SGHRS and CDR2 YFSETQ come from the germline V gene. The CDR3 consists of 17 residues. Trimming took 2 bases from V and 6 from J; bases not matched to a gene: 11. CDR3: CASSFRSPTSGLNEQFF. CDR3 DNA sequence: TGCGCCAGCAGCTTCCGCTCTCCGACTAGCGGGCTCAATGAGCAGTTCTTC.

The V call is TRBV11-3, the J call TRBJ2-1; unclear D gene. V gave up 1 base and J gave up 7 bases, with 11 bases separating them. The CDR3 runs to 14 residues. Germline CDR1 and CDR2: SGHNT and YENEEA. CDR3 bases: TGTGCCAGCAGCTTAGGATTAGCAGCGAATGAGCAGTTCTTC. Its protein product is CASSLGLAANEQFF.

The chain employs TRBV6-1 and TRBJ1-2; D call uncertain. V shed 0 bases and J shed 7 bases, with 9 bases lying between them. Germline V gene lookup returns CDR1 MNHNS and CDR2 SASEGT. This CDR3 is 13 amino acids long. This CDR3 is CASSEARQTGYTF. CDR3 in DNA: TGTGCCAGCAGTGAAGCGCGACAAACTGGCTACACCTTC.

This clone was picked up one time. J is TRBJ2-7 and V is TRBV18, with D possibly being TRBD1 or TRBD2 (5 bases each). The CDR3 loop spans 15 amino acids. Looked up from germline, CDR1 is KGHSH and CDR2 is LQKENI. With 1 base removed from V and 5 bases from J, the gap between germline ends came to 15 bases. The CDR3 region is CASSPRAAGSHEQYF. The CDR3, as DNA: TGTGCCAGCTCACCACGGGCGGCAGGGAGTCACGAGCAGTACTTC.

V and J are TRBV5-1 and TRBJ2-2; TRBD1 is a possible D gene (5 bases). The V end was cut by 0 bases, the J end by 5 bases, with 14 bases between. Germline values: CDR1 SGHRS, CDR2 YFSETQ. This CDR3 is 16 amino acids long. The CDR3: CASSLVLTGRTGELFF. CDR3 in DNA: TGCGCCAGCAGCTTGGTCCTTACAGGACGGACCGGGGAGCTGTTTTTT.

The V call is TRBV11-3, the J call TRBJ2-3; TRBD2 matches 11 bases. With 5 bases clipped from V and 5 bases from J, the junction kept 9 bases outside the gene matches. In germline, CDR1 is SGHNT, CDR2 YENEEA. This CDR3 spans 16 amino acids. CDR3 sequence reads: CASSRTLAGVLDTQYF. The CDR3 region has the DNA TGTGCCAGCAGCCGCACACTAGCGGGAGTGTTAGATACGCAGTATTTT.

The V call is TRBV5-5, the J call TRBJ1-3; 7 bases align to TRBD1. The CDR3 extends over 16 amino acids. V dropped 2 bases and J dropped 1; count of bases not matched to a gene: 6. Per the germline V gene, CDR1 is SGHKS and CDR2 is YYEKEE (reference sequence). The CDR3 bases are TGTGCCAGCAGCTTATATCTGACAGGGTCTGGAAACACCATATATTTT. This encodes CASSLYLTGSGNTIYF.

The chain links TRBV11-3 to TRBJ2-7, with 7 bases matching TRBD1. The CDR3 covers 15 residues. The ends lost 1 base at V and 1 base at J; junction bases unmatched: 4. Germline CDR1 and CDR2: SGHNT and YENEEA. CDR3 loop: CASSLGGQASYEQYF. For the CDR3, the DNA is TGTGCCAGCAGCTTAGGCGGACAGGCATCCTACGAGCAGTACTTC.

This chain joins TRBV6-1 and TRBJ2-1, with D unresolved. Germline values: CDR1 MNHNS, CDR2 SASEGT. There are 15 residues in the CDR3. V was cut by 3 bases and J by 7 bases, with 16 bases left in between. CDR3 nucleotides: TGTGCCAGCAGTGATAGGATACACCGTGGGAATGAGCAGTTCTTC. Translation: CASSDRIHRGNEQFF.

This clone occurred once. The CDR3 region has the DNA TGTGCCAGCAGCGCGTTACTATCCAGCACAGATACGCAGTATTTT. The encoded protein is CASSALLSSTDTQYF. V usage is TRBV9 and J usage is TRBJ2-3; D unclear. Trimming left V 3 bases short and J 0 bases short, with 11 bases between. The germline V gene encodes CDR1 SGDLS and CDR2 YYNGEE. CDR3 size: 15 residues.

V usage is TRBV9 and J usage is TRBJ2-7; D possibly uses TRBD1 or TRBD2 (5 bases each). Germline loops: CDR1 SGDLS, CDR2 YYNGEE. The CDR3 runs to 14 residues. Trimming left V 0 bases short and J 3 bases short, with 10 bases between. Here the CDR3 DNA reads TGTGCCAGCAGCGTAGCAGGGAGCAACTACGAGCAGTACTTC. This translates into CASSVAGSNYEQYF.

The chain joins TRBV6-5 to TRBJ1-1; no clear D. The length of the CDR3 is 14 residues. V shed 6 bases and J shed 0 bases, with 11 bases lying between them. The germline CDR1 and CDR2 sequences are MNHEY and SVGAGI. CDR3 loop: CASSFDAMNTEAFF. In nucleotides, the CDR3 is TGTGCCAGCAGCTTCGACGCCATGAACACTGAAGCTTTCTTT.